This TCR beta chain was sequenced for a study of blood T cell repertoires in COVID-19. Across the whole study: Spain, Italy and the United States supplied samples that represented acute and convalescent COVID-19.

The CDR3 spans 13 residues. V lost 1 base, J lost 7 bases, and 2 bases stayed unmatched. TCRdb's table, derived via immunoSEQ multiplex PCR, lists solely in-frame clones and lacks some. The profile shows 110,000 to 150,000 clones, around 80% of them singletons. The TCR was taken from a woman between 50 and 59 years old who had recovered from COVID-19. The V call is TRBV12-3 or TRBV12-4, the J call TRBJ1-2, with 8 bases that match TRBD1. Sequences were obtained from PBMCs or T cells enriched from blood (not recorded which). In DNA form, the CDR3 reads TGTGCCAGCAGTTTAGGACAGGGGTTTGGCTACACCTTC. Amino acids: CASSLGQGFGYTF.